A single sample is the source of the 31 T cell receptor beta chains below, sequenced in a study of metastatic and nonmetastatic thyroid tumors. Every patient was untreated before thyroid surgery. TCRdb reprocessed the PCR reads using MiXCR. The table shows roughly 18,000 clones, with more than 30% occurring only once. Sequencing was performed on tumor tissue. The receptors derive from a male donor with papillary thyroid cancer or a benign thyroid nodule (not recorded which). Some clones in this sample may be carry-over from other donors' samples.

Concerning this clone itself: A much larger clone is a single base away; this may be a read error. The V and J genes are TRBV6-1 and TRBJ2-7; perhaps TRBD2 as D (7 bases). The CDR3 is 15 amino acids. Germline V gene lookup returns CDR1 MNHNS and CDR2 SASEGT. CDR3 residues: CASRGGGASEYEQYF. In nucleotides, the CDR3 is TGTGCCAGCAGAGGGGGGGGGGCTAGCGAGTACGAGCAATACTTC.

There are many counts of this clone. Other DNA sequences in this specimen translate into the identical CDR3. The chain is built from TRBV5-1 and TRBJ2-5; the match to TRBD2 covers 9 bases. This CDR3 has 17 amino acids. CDR1 is SGHRS and CDR2 is YFSETQ in the germline V gene. V dropped 4 bases and J dropped 10; count of bases not matched to a gene: 20. CDR3 DNA sequence: TGCGCCAGCAGCGCCTCCGCTGGGGTAGCGGGAGTGGGAGGCCAGTACTTC. Protein sequence: CASSASAGVAGVGGQYF.

This clone was counted a few times. The gene calls are TRBV6-2 or TRBV6-3 and TRBJ2-6; D uncertain. Germline V CDR1 and CDR2: MNHEY, SVGEGT. V shed 5 bases and J shed 0 bases, with 8 bases lying between them. This CDR3 has 15 amino acids. CDR3 residues: CASSPPVSGANVLTF. CDR3 sequence (DNA): TGTGCCAGCAGTCCTCCGGTCTCTGGGGCCAACGTCCTGACTTTC.

This chain connects TRBV15 to TRBJ1-4; D unclear. Germline CDR1 reads LNHNV; CDR2 reads YYDKDF (reference sequence). Deletions cut 0 bases from V and 8 bases from J, with 13 bases between. The CDR3 loop spans 15 amino acids. CDR3 sequence reads: CATSRDRSATEKLFF. CDR3 nucleotide sequence: TGTGCCACCAGCAGAGATCGATCGGCGACCGAAAAACTGTTTTTT.

The chain employs TRBV11-3 and TRBJ1-3; 7 nucleotides match TRBD1. Germline CDR1 reads SGHNT; CDR2 reads YENEEA. V lost 5 bases to trimming and J lost 1 base; unmatched junction nucleotides: 5. The CDR3 loop spans 15 amino acids. The CDR3 is CASSPTGFSGNTIYF. The DNA of the CDR3 is TGTGCCAGCAGCCCGACAGGGTTTTCTGGAAACACCATATATTTT.

This clone was counted between two and nine times. V gene TRBV12-3 or TRBV12-4 combines with J gene TRBJ1-1; perhaps TRBD1 as D (6 bases). The CDR3 covers 13 residues. Deletions cut 3 bases from V and 4 bases from J, with 9 bases between. CDR3 in amino acids: CASSFGRGTEAFF. CDR3 nucleotide sequence: TGTGCCAGCAGTTTCGGCAGGGGCACTGAAGCTTTCTTT.

On this clone itself: The germline gene is not matched at one end of the junction; a read error may be the cause. This chain joins TRBV28 and TRBJ2-7; D uncertain. The length of the CDR3 is 16 residues. The germline V gene encodes CDR1 MDHEN and CDR2 SYDVKM. CDR3 amino acids: CASSSGTRWSSSEQYF. CDR3 coding DNA: TGTGCCAGCAGTTCGGGTACTCGCTGGAGCTCCTCCGAGCAGTACTTC.

This clone showed up many times. The chain combines TRBV5-6 with TRBJ2-4; D is unresolved. The CDR3 extends over 14 amino acids. CDR1 is SGHDT and CDR2 is YYEEEE in the germline V gene. V gave up 0 bases and J gave up 0 bases, with 4 bases separating them. The CDR3 is CASSLVEAKNIQYF. The DNA of the CDR3 is TGTGCCAGCAGCTTGGTGGAAGCCAAAAACATTCAGTACTTC.

This clone was counted only a few times. CDR3 in DNA: TGTGCCAGCAGTGGGGGGCCTCGAGAGCAGTACTTC. This codes for CASSGGPREQYF. The V call is TRBV6-1, the J call TRBJ2-7; weak D call: TRBD1 (6 bases). Germline CDR1 is MNHNS and CDR2 is SASEGT. This CDR3 spans 12 amino acids. The ends were cut back, 4 bases at V and 7 bases at J, with 11 bases in the middle.

The rearrangement joins TRBV5-1 to TRBJ2-3; D is uncertain. The length of the CDR3 is 16 residues. The V and J ends lost 4 bases and 1 base respectively, with 16 bases between them. Germline CDR1 is SGHRS and CDR2 is YFSETQ. CDR3 sequence: CASSPPRAARTDTQYF. The CDR3 DNA reads as TGCGCCAGCAGCCCTCCTCGGGCAGCCCGCACAGATACGCAGTATTTT.

This clone is termed medium-sized. Distinct nucleotide sequences in the sample also encode this CDR3. V and J are TRBV12-3 or TRBV12-4 and TRBJ2-7, with a weak D call TRBD1 (5 bases). V lost 0 bases and J 2 bases, leaving 8 bases between the germline ends. The CDR3 is 14 amino acids. CDR3 in amino acids: CASSLAGLTYEQYF. The DNA for the CDR3 is TGTGCCAGCAGTTTAGCGGGGCTGACCTACGAGCAGTACTTC.

The chain uses TRBV24-1 and TRBJ2-1; TRBD1 aligns across 7 bases. In germline, CDR1 is KGHDR, CDR2 SFDVKD. The V and J ends lost 0 bases and 1 base, in that order; junction bases with no gene match: 2. This CDR3 is 16 amino acids long. CDR3 loop: CATSDLARGSYNEQFF. CDR3 in DNA: TGTGCCACCAGTGATTTGGCCAGGGGGTCCTACAATGAGCAGTTCTTC.

In this sample, this clone is medium-sized. The CDR3 loop is CASSETGTNEKLFF. CDR3 DNA sequence: TGTGCCAGCAGCGAGACAGGGACTAATGAAAAACTGTTTTTT. The gene calls are TRBV9 and TRBJ1-4; 7 bases fit TRBD1. Germline trimming cut 3 bases from V and 2 bases from J; bases unmatched to any gene: 1. The CDR3 contains 14 residues. The germline CDR1 and CDR2 sequences are SGDLS and YYNGEE.

V gene TRBV5-1 combines with J gene TRBJ1-5, with D perhaps matching TRBD1 (6 bases). Germline V lookup: CDR1 SGHRS, CDR2 YFSETQ. The length of the CDR3 is 17 residues. Trimming removed 4 bases from V and 2 bases from J, with 19 bases in between. CDR3 DNA sequence: TGCGCCAGCAGCCCGGACAGCTTCGACATCGGCAATCAGCCCCAGCATTTT. This codes for CASSPDSFDIGNQPQHF.

The chain recombines TRBV9 with TRBJ2-1; TRBD1 matches at 7 bases. The junction had 7 bases not matched to a gene; V was cut back by 4 bases and J by 6 bases. Germline CDR1 and CDR2: SGDLS and YYNGEE. The CDR3 is 14 residues long. CDR3: CASSPRDSSNEQFF. The CDR3 DNA sequence: TGTGCCAGCAGCCCGAGGGACAGTTCCAATGAGCAGTTCTTC.

This clone was picked up many times. This CDR3 is CASSRRTAEVDEKLFF. CDR3 nucleotides: TGCGCCAGCAGCCGCCGCACAGCGGAAGTGGATGAAAAACTGTTTTTT. The chain uses TRBV5-1 and TRBJ1-4, with D uncertain. Trimming left V 4 bases short and J 6 bases short, with 19 bases between. Germline V CDR1 and CDR2: SGHRS, YFSETQ. The CDR3 spans 16 residues.

This clone was counted a few times. One junction end does not reproduce the germline sequence, and a read error may be involved. The chain uses TRBV7-3 and TRBJ1-1; 8 bases align to TRBD1. The CDR3 consists of 14 residues. CDR1 and CDR2 (germline): SGHTA, FQGTGA. The CDR3 here is CAISFTGGSTEAFF. CDR3 in DNA: TGTGCCATCAGCTTCACAGGGGGTAGCACTGAAGCTTTCTTT.

By share of the sample, this clone is medium-sized. This chain joins TRBV5-1 and TRBJ1-1; D call uncertain. The CDR3 has 13 residues. V was trimmed by 1 base and J by 4 bases, leaving 8 bases between them. Germline-derived CDR1 and CDR2 are SGHRS and YFSETQ. As DNA, the CDR3 is TGCGCCAGCAGCTTGCGGGAGGGCACTGAAGCTTTCTTT. It translates to CASSLREGTEAFF. The whole variable domain, remainder taken from reference TRBV5-1 and TRBJ1-1, is KAGVTQTPRYLIKTRGQQVTLSCSPISGHRSVSWYQQTPGQGLQFLFEYFSETQRNKGNFPGRFSGRQFSNSRSEMNVSTLELGDSALYLCASSLREGTEAFFGQGTRLTVV.

This clone was detected ten times or more. This sequence joins TRBV2 and TRBJ2-1; possibly TRBD2 for D (7 bases). Germline V gene data show CDR1 as SNHLY and CDR2 as FYNNEI. V shed 9 bases and J shed 8 bases, with 20 bases lying between them. The CDR3 has 14 amino acids. The CDR3 loop reads CASGGVLGGHEQFF. The CDR3 DNA reads TGTGCCAGTGGGGGGGTTCTTGGGGGGCATGAGCAGTTCTTC. The full variable domain, with the rest looked up from reference TRBV2 and TRBJ2-1, is EPEVTQTPSHQVTQMGQEVILRCVPISNHLYFYWYRQILGQKVEFLVSFYNNEISEKSEIFDDQFSVERPDGSNFTLKIRSTKLEDSAMYFCASGGVLGGHEQFFGPGTRLTVL.

This clone has a count of ten or more. The CDR3 nucleotides are TGTGCCACCAAGGCAAATATGAACACTGAAGCTTTCTTT. It translates to CATKANMNTEAFF. The chain has TRBV24-1 and TRBJ1-1; D ambiguous. Trimming took 8 bases from V and 0 from J, leaving 9 bases between them. Germline V gives CDR1 KGHDR, CDR2 SFDVKD. The CDR3 has 13 amino acids.

This clone ranks as large. This chain uses TRBV6-4 with TRBJ2-3; the D is unclear. Germline loops: CDR1 MRHNA, CDR2 SNTAGT. The CDR3 has 13 residues. Trimming pared 3 bases from V and 3 bases from J, leaving 7 bases between. CDR3 loop: CASSESGTDTQYF. Written as DNA, the CDR3 is TGTGCCAGCAGTGAGTCCGGGACAGATACGCAGTATTTT.

This chain links TRBV15 with TRBJ2-7; 7 positions match TRBD1. CDR1 is LNHNV, CDR2 YYDKDF, per germline (reference sequence). The V gene end was trimmed by 0 bases and the J gene end by 1 base; junction bases not matched to a gene: 3. The CDR3 runs to 15 residues. Written as DNA, the CDR3 is TGTGCCACCAGCAGAGATAGGGACAGTTCCTACGAGCAGTACTTC. Translating it yields CATSRDRDSSYEQYF.

Within the sample, this clone is medium-sized (0.01 to 0.1%). This chain links TRBV19 with TRBJ2-7; D call uncertain. V was clipped by 3 bases and J by 3 bases, with 9 bases between them. The germline CDR1 and CDR2 sequences are LNHDA and SQIVND (reference sequence). There are 13 residues in the CDR3. This CDR3 is CASSISGDYEQYF. The CDR3 DNA is TGTGCCAGTAGTATTTCTGGGGACTACGAGCAGTACTTC.

This clone was counted ten times or more. Other DNA sequences within the sample encode an identical CDR3. The CDR3 DNA sequence: TGTGCCAGCTCACCCGGGACCTTCGAGACCCAGTACTTC. It yields the protein CASSPGTFETQYF. This sequence joins TRBV18 and TRBJ2-5; D tentatively fits TRBD1 or TRBD2 (5 bases each). The CDR3 covers 13 residues. Between the trimmed V and J ends, which lost 3 bases and 5 bases, there was a span of 10 bases. The germline V gene encodes CDR1 KGHSH and CDR2 LQKENI.

The chain employs TRBV11-1 and TRBJ1-2; D ambiguous. The CDR3 runs 13 residues. Germline assignment: CDR1 SGHAT and CDR2 FQDESV (reference sequence). The V end was cut by 1 base, the J end by 8 bases, with 11 bases between. CDR3 residues: CASSLGYVEGYTF. In nucleotides, the CDR3 is TGTGCCAGCAGCTTAGGGTATGTCGAAGGCTACACCTTC.

This chain joins TRBV9 and TRBJ2-2, with 10 bases identical to TRBD2. The trim removed 6 bases at V and 10 bases at J, leaving 15 bases unmatched. This CDR3 is built from 16 residues. Looked up from germline, CDR1 is SGDLS and CDR2 is YYNGEE. For the CDR3, the DNA is TGTGCCAGCAACCCCCTTACTAGCGGGACAACCTTGGAGCTGTTTTTT. Amino acid sequence: CASNPLTSGTTLELFF.

By frequency in the sample, this clone is medium-sized. The sample has other DNA sequences that encode this CDR3 too. The V call is TRBV19, the J call TRBJ1-2, with a tentative D call TRBD1 (5 bases). CDR1 LNHDA and CDR2 SQIVND come from the germline V gene (reference sequence). Deletions cut 9 bases from V and 1 base from J, with 15 bases between. This CDR3 spans 14 amino acids. The CDR3 nucleotides are TGTGCCAGCTCCCGGGACGGATTTAACTATGGCTACACCTTC. This gives the protein CASSRDGFNYGYTF.

As for this clone: A junction end diverges from the germline sequence, so it may reflect a read error. V gene TRBV6-1 combines with J gene TRBJ2-5, with 10 bases that match TRBD2. Looked up from germline, CDR1 is MNHNS and CDR2 is SASEGT. The CDR3 contains 13 residues. The chain's CDR3 is CASRGTSVETKHF. CDR3 nucleotides: TGTGCCAGCAGGGGGACTAGCGTGGAGACCAAGCACTTC.

DNA of the CDR3: TGCAGTGCTAGCCAACCTGACCCCCGGACAGGGGGGTACGAGCAGTACTTC. Its translation: CSASQPDPRTGGYEQYF. The chain carries TRBV20-1 and TRBJ2-7, with TRBD1 identical over 10 bases. V lost 3 bases, J lost 4 bases, and 15 bases stayed unmatched. There are 17 residues in the CDR3. Germline values: CDR1 DFQATT, CDR2 SNEGSKA (reference sequence).

The rearrangement links TRBV4-2 to TRBJ2-7; D not resolved. V was pared by 1 base and J by 6 bases, with 4 bases between. This CDR3 has 11 amino acids. Germline V gene sequence: CDR1 LGHNA, CDR2 YNFKEQ. CDR3 amino acids: CASSQGLEQYF. As DNA, the CDR3 is TGTGCCAGCAGCCAAGGGCTCGAGCAGTACTTC.

The chain uses TRBV29-1 and TRBJ1-6; 8 bases map to TRBD1. J was trimmed by 7 bases and V by 7 bases; bases with no gene match: 6. This CDR3 has 13 residues. From germline, CDR1 is SQVTM and CDR2 ANQGSEA. Here the CDR3 reads CSETQGENSPLHF. DNA of the CDR3: TGCAGCGAAACACAGGGGGAGAATTCACCCCTCCACTTT.